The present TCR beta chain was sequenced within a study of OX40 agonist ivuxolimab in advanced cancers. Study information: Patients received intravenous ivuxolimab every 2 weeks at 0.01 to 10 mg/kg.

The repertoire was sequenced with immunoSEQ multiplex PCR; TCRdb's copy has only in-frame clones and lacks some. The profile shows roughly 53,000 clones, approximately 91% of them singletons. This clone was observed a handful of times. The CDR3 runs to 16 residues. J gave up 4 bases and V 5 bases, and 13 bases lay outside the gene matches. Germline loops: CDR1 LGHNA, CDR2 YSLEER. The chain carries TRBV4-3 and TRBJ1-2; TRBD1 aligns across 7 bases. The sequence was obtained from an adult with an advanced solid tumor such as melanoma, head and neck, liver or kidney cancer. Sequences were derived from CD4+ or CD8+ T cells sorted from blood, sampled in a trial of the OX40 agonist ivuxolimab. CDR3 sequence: CASSAANTGVSYGYTF. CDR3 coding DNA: TGCGCCAGCAGCGCAGCGAATACAGGGGTAAGCTATGGCTACACCTTC.